This T cell receptor (beta chain) emerged from a study of technical replicates of blood from several donors. Assay used: immunoSEQ multiplex PCR; TCRdb lists only in-frame clones, some missing. The sample lists tens of thousands of clones, about 90% occurring once. The CDR3 length is 15 residues. Between the trimmed V and J ends, which lost 0 bases and 0 bases, there was a span of 9 bases. CDR1 and CDR2 (germline): SGHTA, FQGNSA. This receptor was identified in a human donor in good health. The sample consisted of T cells isolated from PBMCs. The chain couples TRBV7-2 to TRBJ2-7, with a weak D call TRBD2 (5 bases). The CDR3 reads CASSLASGNSYEQYF. Here the CDR3 DNA reads TGTGCCAGCAGCTTAGCGTCCGGGAACTCCTACGAGCAGTACTTC.